One and the same sample provided the 2 T cell receptor beta chains below, sequenced in a study of beta chain features in type 1 diabetes. Reverse transcription of all isolated RNA meant that expressed TCRB transcripts were sequenced. TCRdb keeps only in-frame clones here, not all; method: immunoSEQ multiplex PCR. The profile shows roughly 140,000 clones, 48% of them singletons. The source material was Tregs from blood. These receptors all stem from a man between 18 and 35 years old in good health.

In this sample, this clone turned up a few times. The genes are TRBV5-1 and TRBJ1-1; 7 positions agree with TRBD1. The CDR3 runs 15 residues. The V segment lost 4 bases and the J segment 5 bases; nucleotides outside the gene matches: 11. Per the germline V gene, CDR1 is SGHRS and CDR2 is YFSETQ. The CDR3 DNA follows: TGCGCCAGCAGCCCTGGACAGGTTTTGCGGACTGAAGCTTTCTTT. This translates into CASSPGQVLRTEAFF.

J is TRBJ2-7 and V is TRBV5-1; D is possibly TRBD2 (7 bases). Between the trimmed V and J ends, which lost 6 bases and 6 bases, there was a span of 10 bases. Germline V gene lookup returns CDR1 SGHRS and CDR2 YFSETQ. CDR3 length: 11 residues. The CDR3 loop is CASTGGSEQYF. CDR3 coding DNA: TGCGCCAGCACGGGGGGCTCCGAGCAGTACTTC.